The clone carrying this TCR beta chain was detected ten times or more. Its antigen is unknown. V was pared by 1 base and J by 7 bases, with 11 bases of the junction left unmatched. This CDR3 region has 17 residues. The V gene's germline CDR1 is SGHAT and CDR2 FQNNGV. TCRdb keeps only in-frame clones here, not all; method: immunoSEQ multiplex PCR. The sample contains 330,000 or so clones, more than 60% of which appear only once. The data originate from a study of shared clonotypes between healthy human individuals. Study-wide background: The donor group consisted of a couple of women and a few men, aged 18 to 49. Points from the study as a whole: Sharing across a handful of donors was seen in 4.5% to 6.5% of naive CD4 clonotypes. Generally, naive subsets (rather than memory subsets) showed larger estimated richness.

This receptor was taken from a man aged 25 to 40 in good health. Input material: memory CD4+ T cells sorted from blood. The subset denotes: CD45RA-negative fraction. The gene calls are TRBV11-2 and TRBJ2-5; 11 bases match TRBD2. The DNA for the CDR3 is TGTGCCAGCAGCTTAGTCGGGACTAGCGGTAGCTCGGGGACCCAGTACTTC. Translation gives CASSLVGTSGSSGTQYF.